Listed here are 13 T cell receptor beta chains from one sample, sequenced in a study of long-term antiretroviral therapy in people with HIV. Version v3.0 of the immunoSEQ assay was performed at survey level. Assay used: immunoSEQ multiplex PCR; TCRdb lists only in-frame clones, some missing. The data contain tens of thousands of clones, approximately 79% of them seen just once; the ten biggest clones take up roughly 3.2%. Material: unsorted PBMCs, obtained 0.8 years after starting antiretroviral therapy. Receptors originate from a woman aged 18-35 years with HIV.

The V gene is TRBV19, the J gene TRBJ2-4; 16 bases match TRBD2. The CDR3 extends over 18 amino acids. The ends lost 5 bases at V and 0 bases at J; junction bases unmatched: 4. Germline values: CDR1 LNHDA, CDR2 SQIVND (reference sequence). The CDR3 DNA sequence: TGTGCCAGTAGTTCAGGGACTAGCGGGAGGGTAGCCAAAAACATTCAGTACTTC. It yields the protein CASSSGTSGRVAKNIQYF.

The J gene is TRBJ2-7, the V gene TRBV5-5; D is unclear. The CDR3 spans 14 residues. Trimming left V 0 bases short and J 0 bases short, with 7 bases between. CDR1 and CDR2 from the germline V gene are SGHKS and YYEKEE (reference sequence). CDR3 residues: CASSLVKGSYEQYF. The CDR3 DNA sequence: TGTGCCAGCAGCTTGGTAAAGGGCTCCTACGAGCAGTACTTC.

Judged by abundance, this clone is large. The chain carries TRBV9 and TRBJ2-6, with 8 bases that match TRBD2. Germline-derived CDR1 and CDR2 are SGDLS and YYNGEE. The CDR3 runs to 17 residues. J was trimmed by 1 base and V by 4 bases; bases with no gene match: 7. The CDR3 loop is CASSTPLAVSGANVLTF. The CDR3 DNA sequence: TGTGCCAGCAGCACCCCACTAGCGGTATCTGGGGCCAACGTCCTGACTTTC.

The chain joins TRBV7-3 to TRBJ2-5; TRBD2 agrees at 8 bases. V lost 5 bases to trimming and J lost 5 bases; unmatched junction nucleotides: 10. Germline CDR1 and CDR2: SGHTA and FQGTGA. CDR3 size: 15 residues. Here the CDR3 DNA reads TGTGCCAGCAGCCTTATAGCGGGAAGCGTGGAGACCCAGTACTTC. Protein: CASSLIAGSVETQYF.

The rearrangement joins TRBV4-2 to TRBJ2-2, with 9 bases lining up with TRBD2. Trimming removed 1 base from V and 2 bases from J; junction bases left unmatched: 5. This CDR3 is built from 17 residues. The germline gives CDR1 LGHNA, CDR2 YNFKEQ. In DNA form, the CDR3 reads TGTGCCAGCAGCCAAGTAGCGGGAGAGGTCAACACCGGGGAGCTGTTTTTT. Its protein is CASSQVAGEVNTGELFF.

The J gene is TRBJ2-4, the V gene TRBV11-1, with 7 bases lining up with TRBD1. The J segment lost 3 bases and the V segment lost 6 bases, leaving 5 bases of the junction unmatched. Looked up from germline, CDR1 is SGHAT and CDR2 is FQDESV (reference sequence). The CDR3 runs 14 residues. Here the CDR3 DNA reads TGTGCCAGCAGTTTTGACAGGGTCAAAAACATTCAGTACTTC. This codes for CASSFDRVKNIQYF.

This clone was recorded a few times. The chain recombines TRBV10-1 with TRBJ2-3; tentatively, D is TRBD2 (5 bases). This CDR3 has 15 residues. V gave up 4 bases and J gave up 4 bases, with 15 bases separating them. Germline values: CDR1 WNHNN, CDR2 SYGVQD (reference sequence). For the CDR3, the DNA is TGCGCCAGCAGTGGCAGGCATAGCGAGGCAGATACGCAGTATTTT. Translation gives CASSGRHSEADTQYF.

The chain joins TRBV6-6 to TRBJ2-2; the D is unclear. CDR3 length equals 13 residues. In germline, CDR1 is MNHNY, CDR2 SVGAGI (reference sequence). V lost 2 bases, J lost 3 bases, and 4 bases lay in between. This CDR3 is CASSYVDTGELFF. In DNA, the CDR3 is TGTGCCAGCAGTTACGTCGACACCGGGGAGCTGTTTTTT.

This chain connects TRBV27 to TRBJ1-4; 12 bases are a match to TRBD1. The CDR3 consists of 16 residues. V trimming: 10 bases; J trimming: 8 bases; junction bases outside the gene matches: 14. Germline assignment: CDR1 MNHEY and CDR2 SMNVEV (reference sequence). Written as DNA, the CDR3 is TGTGCCACAAAAGCCCCGGGACAGGGGGCAGGGGAAAAACTGTTTTTT. It is translated as CATKAPGQGAGEKLFF.

This clone was seen a few times. The chain uses TRBV5-1 and TRBJ2-2; 10 positions match TRBD1. The trim removed 5 bases at V and 4 bases at J, leaving 8 bases unmatched. Germline CDR1 and CDR2: SGHRS and YFSETQ. This CDR3 spans 16 amino acids. The CDR3 sequence: CASRVAGTGATGELFF. In DNA form, the CDR3 reads TGCGCCAGCAGGGTCGCCGGGACAGGGGCCACCGGGGAGCTGTTTTTT.

The rearrangement links TRBV7-9 to TRBJ2-3; D is unresolved. V gave up 5 bases and J gave up 1 base, with 4 bases separating them. CDR3 length: 12 amino acids. The germline CDR1 and CDR2 sequences are SEHNR and FQNEAQ (reference sequence). The CDR3 sequence is CASSLGTDTQYF. The CDR3, as DNA: TGTGCCAGCAGCCTGGGCACAGATACGCAGTATTTT.

The chain is built from TRBV18 and TRBJ2-7, with a weak D call TRBD2 (5 bases). The CDR3 has 14 amino acids. Germline CDR1 is KGHSH and CDR2 is LQKENI. V shed 2 bases and J shed 2 bases, with 10 bases lying between them. The CDR3 here is CASSPTSGTYEQYF. The DNA of the CDR3 is TGTGCCAGCTCACCAACAAGCGGAACCTACGAGCAGTACTTC.

The chain's CDR3 is CASSHYQGSDEKLFF. The CDR3 nucleotides read TGCGCCAGCAGCCATTATCAGGGCAGTGACGAAAAACTGTTTTTT. V is TRBV4-3 and J is TRBJ1-4; D perhaps matches TRBD1 (5 bases). Germline-derived CDR1 and CDR2 are LGHNA and YSLEER. V was cut by 3 bases and J by 8 bases, with 16 bases left in between. This CDR3 comprises 15 residues.